The next 27 T cell receptor beta chains were all read from a single sample in a study of cytomegalovirus exposure and HLA in healthy donors (dated by TCRdb to about 2017). Library preparation employed the immunoSEQ multiplex PCR assay. For the multiplex PCR, a mixture combining 60 forward primers for TCR Vbeta segments and 13 reverse primers for TCR Jbeta segments was used. TCRdb obtained this table from immuneACCESS and retained in-frame rearrangements with V and J assigned. These tables miss some clones; where compared with another copy, unresolved V genes account for less than half of the shortfall, and the remainder is unexplained. Here the sample has 150,000 or so clones; nearly 70% occur a single time. The top ten clonotypes cover 10% of the sample. Input material: PBMCs. The source is a man aged 25 to 45 in good health and CMV-seropositive.

The chain carries TRBV6-4 and TRBJ2-1, with TRBD2 identical over 7 bases. Germline assignment: CDR1 MRHNA and CDR2 SNTAGT. Trimming cost V 5 bases and J 4 bases; bases outside gene matches: 8. This CDR3 comprises 15 residues. The CDR3 sequence is CASSTTRRGYNEQFF. CDR3 coding DNA: TGTGCCAGCAGTACTACTAGGCGGGGGTACAATGAGCAGTTCTTC.

The chain combines TRBV9 with TRBJ2-3; 10 bases are shared with TRBD2. This CDR3 comprises 16 residues. V gave up 3 bases and J gave up 2 bases; unmatched junction bases: 6. Germline V gene lookup returns CDR1 SGDLS and CDR2 YYNGEE. CDR3 DNA sequence: TGTGCCAGCAGCGCGGGAGCGGGAGGGTCCACAGATACGCAGTATTTT. Its protein is CASSAGAGGSTDTQYF.

This chain links TRBV11-3 with TRBJ2-1, with 16 bases aligning to TRBD2. CDR1 is SGHNT, CDR2 YENEEA, per germline. The CDR3 spans 18 residues. V shed 5 bases and J 9 bases; nucleotides not matched to a gene: 13. The CDR3 region is CASSAFSGTSGRAPEQFF. In DNA, the CDR3 is TGTGCCAGCAGCGCCTTTTCCGGGACTAGCGGGAGGGCCCCTGAGCAGTTCTTC.

V gene TRBV27 combines with J gene TRBJ2-7, with TRBD1 identical over 7 bases. CDR3 size: 16 residues. Germline V gives CDR1 MNHEY, CDR2 SMNVEV (reference sequence). J gave up 0 bases and V 5 bases, and 10 bases lay outside the gene matches. For the CDR3, the DNA is TGTGCCAGCAGTCGACAGGGACCCCCCCACTCCTACGAGCAGTACTTC. Amino acid sequence: CASSRQGPPHSYEQYF.

The chain links TRBV5-1 to TRBJ2-3, with 7 bases fitting TRBD1. The germline CDR1 and CDR2 sequences are SGHRS and YFSETQ. There are 13 residues in the CDR3. J gave up 2 bases and V 6 bases, and 3 bases lay outside the gene matches. CDR3: CASKGAVTDTQYF. The DNA of the CDR3 is TGCGCCAGCAAGGGGGCCGTCACAGATACGCAGTATTTT.

The CDR3 nucleotides are TGTGCCAGCAGGTCTGGACTAGCGGGAGCAGAGCAGTACTTC. Protein sequence: CASRSGLAGAEQYF. J is TRBJ2-7 and V is TRBV7-3; 13 nucleotides align to TRBD2. CDR3 length: 14 amino acids. Germline CDR1 is SGHTA and CDR2 is FQGTGA. Trimming at V came to 6 bases and at J to 7 bases, leaving 6 bases not matched to a gene.

The gene calls are TRBV4-2 and TRBJ1-1; possible D gene TRBD1, 5 bases. The CDR3 contains 13 residues. With 6 bases removed from V and 5 bases from J, the gap between germline ends came to 13 bases. CDR1 LGHNA and CDR2 YNFKEQ come from the germline V gene. The CDR3 nucleotides are TGTGCCAGCAGTATTACCGGGGGGACTGAAGCTTTCTTT. This encodes CASSITGGTEAFF.

The chain is built from TRBV11-2 and TRBJ2-5; D ambiguous. Germline V gene sequence: CDR1 SGHAT, CDR2 FQNNGV. The CDR3 consists of 13 residues. V lost 3 bases to trimming and J lost 3 bases, with 8 bases between them. Written as DNA, the CDR3 is TGTGCCAGCAGCTTGACAATCGAAGAGACCCAGTACTTC. It yields the protein CASSLTIEETQYF.

This rearrangement joins TRBV29-1 to TRBJ1-4; 8 bases agree with TRBD1. This CDR3 is built from 13 residues. Germline values: CDR1 SQVTM, CDR2 ANQGSEA. The trim removed 6 bases at V and 7 bases at J, leaving 7 bases unmatched. CDR3 DNA: TGCAGCGTATCAGGGGGCGCGGTTGAAAAACTGTTTTTT. This encodes CSVSGGAVEKLFF.

The gene calls are TRBV7-6 and TRBJ2-7, with D perhaps matching TRBD1 (5 bases). V lost 5 bases and J lost 6, with 14 bases in between. This CDR3 has 13 residues. Germline CDR1 and CDR2: SGHVS and FNYEAQ. The CDR3 is CASSPKGMTEQYF. The CDR3 DNA reads as TGTGCCAGCAGCCCGAAGGGGATGACCGAGCAGTACTTC.

V is TRBV7-9 and J is TRBJ2-1, with D hard to call. The CDR3 runs to 13 residues. Per the germline V gene, CDR1 is SEHNR and CDR2 is FQNEAQ (reference sequence). The ends were cut back, 2 bases at V and 8 bases at J, with 10 bases in the middle. CDR3 sequence: CASSLPPSDEQFF. The CDR3, as DNA: TGTGCCAGCAGCTTACCCCCCTCTGATGAGCAGTTCTTC.

The rearrangement links TRBV30 to TRBJ1-5; 8 positions agree with TRBD1. Germline loops: CDR1 GTSNPN, CDR2 SVGIG (reference sequence). The CDR3 is 12 residues long. With 2 bases clipped from V and 7 bases from J, the junction kept 1 base outside the gene matches. CDR3 protein: CAWSTGGQPQHF. In DNA form, the CDR3 reads TGTGCCTGGAGTACAGGGGGGCAGCCCCAGCATTTT.

CDR3 nucleotides: TGTGCCAGCAGTGAGGGGGCGCATGGCTATGGCTACACCTTC. Residues: CASSEGAHGYGYTF. The genes are TRBV6-1 and TRBJ1-2; a weak D match, TRBD1 (6 bases). This CDR3 region has 14 residues. CDR1 MNHNS and CDR2 SASEGT come from the germline V gene. The V end was cut by 3 bases, the J end by 4 bases, with 12 bases between.

The chain links TRBV9 to TRBJ2-3; the match to TRBD2 covers 9 bases. Trimming cost V 4 bases and J 8 bases; bases outside gene matches: 17. Per the germline V gene, CDR1 is SGDLS and CDR2 is YYNGEE. This CDR3 contains 17 residues. CDR3 sequence reads: CASSPLMVSGSHSTQYF. DNA for the CDR3: TGTGCCAGCAGCCCCCTTATGGTTAGCGGGAGCCATAGTACGCAGTATTTT.

The J gene is TRBJ2-7, the V gene TRBV30, with 10 bases lining up with TRBD1. CDR3 length: 15 residues. CDR1 and CDR2 (germline): GTSNPN, SVGIG (reference sequence). The V segment lost 1 base and the J segment 3 bases; nucleotides outside the gene matches: 6. This CDR3 is CAWSELDRGDYEQYF. Written as DNA, the CDR3 is TGTGCCTGGAGTGAATTGGACAGGGGGGACTACGAGCAGTACTTC.

In its sample, this clone was seen a few times. V usage is TRBV5-5 and J usage is TRBJ2-7; the D gene is possibly TRBD1 (6 bases). CDR3 length equals 14 residues. V was cut by 1 base and J by 0 bases, with 8 bases left in between. Germline CDR1 reads SGHKS; CDR2 reads YYEKEE (reference sequence). This CDR3 is CASSLWTASYEQYF. Here the CDR3 DNA reads TGTGCCAGCAGCTTGTGGACAGCCTCCTACGAGCAGTACTTC.

This rearrangement joins TRBV10-3 to TRBJ2-1, with 7 bases lining up with TRBD2. Unmatched junction bases numbered 1, after V lost 8 bases and J lost 0 bases. Germline-derived CDR1 and CDR2 are ENHRY and SYGVKD. The CDR3 is 13 residues long. The CDR3 bases are TGTGCCATCTCGGGAGGCTCCTACAATGAGCAGTTCTTC. Protein sequence: CAISGGSYNEQFF.

This clone has only a few counts. The chain employs TRBV28 and TRBJ2-1; a possible D gene is TRBD2 (5 bases). V lost 3 bases, J lost 4 bases, and 13 bases lay in between. Per germline, CDR1 MDHEN and CDR2 SYDVKM. The length of the CDR3 is 15 residues. CDR3 sequence: CASSLGSIRYNEQFF. DNA for the CDR3: TGTGCCAGCAGTTTGGGGAGTATACGTTACAATGAGCAGTTCTTC.

The chain joins TRBV7-9 to TRBJ2-5, with D maybe TRBD1 (6 bases). The CDR3 sequence is 13 residues long. V was shortened by 5 bases and J by 3 bases, with 10 bases between the two germline ends. Per germline, CDR1 SEHNR and CDR2 FQNEAQ (reference sequence). CDR3 nucleotides: TGTGCCAGCAGCGCCCGACAGGAAGAGACCCAGTACTTC. This encodes CASSARQEETQYF.

The V and J genes are TRBV5-4 and TRBJ2-2; 7 bases align to TRBD1. Losses at the gene ends were 10 bases for V and 0 bases for J; bases not matched to a gene: 12. This CDR3 contains 16 residues. Germline CDR1 SGHNT, CDR2 YYREEE (reference sequence). The CDR3 region has the DNA TGTGCCGAGCGGTCAGGGGGACCCTCGAACACCGGGGAGCTGTTTTTT. It is translated as CAERSGGPSNTGELFF.

The V gene is TRBV27, the J gene TRBJ2-1; 7 bases map to TRBD1. Germline CDR1 MNHEY, CDR2 SMNVEV (reference sequence). Germline trimming cut 7 bases from V and 3 bases from J; bases unmatched to any gene: 3. This CDR3 region has 13 residues. This chain's CDR3 is CASTGQYYNEQFF. In DNA, the CDR3 is TGTGCCAGCACGGGACAGTACTACAATGAGCAGTTCTTC.

The genes are TRBV28 and TRBJ2-1; TRBD2 matches at 8 bases. Germline V CDR1 and CDR2: MDHEN, SYDVKM. This CDR3 has 13 residues. V shed 5 bases, J shed 10 bases, and the junction held 7 bases outside the gene matches. The DNA of the CDR3 is TGTGCCAGCAGTCAAGCGGGAGAAGGAGAGCAGTTCTTC. This encodes CASSQAGEGEQFF.

The J gene is TRBJ2-3, the V gene TRBV14; a weak D match, TRBD1 (6 bases). The CDR3 spans 15 residues. V was pared by 0 bases and J by 5 bases, with 12 bases between. Germline V lookup: CDR1 SGHDN, CDR2 FVKESK. DNA for the CDR3: TGTGCCAGCAGCCAAGAGGCAGGGGCAGGAGATACGCAGTATTTT. It is translated as CASSQEAGAGDTQYF.

V is TRBV7-2 and J is TRBJ2-3, with D perhaps TRBD1 (5 bases). The CDR3 covers 12 residues. V lost 5 bases and J 9 bases, leaving 12 bases between the germline ends. Per the germline V gene, CDR1 is SGHTA and CDR2 is FQGNSA. CDR3 DNA sequence: TGTGCCAGCAGCCCCGTCGCAGGGACGCAGTATTTT. It specifies CASSPVAGTQYF. Drawing the rest from reference TRBV7-2 and TRBJ2-3, the complete variable domain is GAGVSQSPSNKVTEKGKDVELRCDPISGHTALYWYRQSLGQGLEFLIYFQGNSAPDKSGLPSDRFSAERTGGSVSTLTIQRTQQEDSAVYLCASSPVAGTQYFGPGTRLTVL.

This chain connects TRBV10-3 to TRBJ2-1; TRBD2 matches 12 bases. The germline V gene has CDR1 ENHRY and CDR2 SYGVKD. V lost 8 bases and J lost 0; bases outside the gene matches: 8. This CDR3 is 17 amino acids long. The CDR3 sequence is CAIQGLAGPSSYNEQFF. For the CDR3, the DNA is TGTGCCATCCAGGGACTAGCGGGTCCCAGCTCCTACAATGAGCAGTTCTTC.

The chain is built from TRBV12-5 and TRBJ2-1; TRBD2 might be the D (6 bases). This CDR3 region has 17 residues. Germline lookup yields CDR1 LGHNT and CDR2 FRNRAP. Trimming took off 0 bases at V and 7 bases at J, with 19 bases between the two ends. The CDR3 DNA is TGTGCTAGTGGTTTGGTAGGGTCTAGCGATGTGTTTAATGAGCAGTTCTTC. Protein product: CASGLVGSSDVFNEQFF.

The J gene is TRBJ2-3, the V gene TRBV19, with 7 positions matching TRBD1. The CDR3 has 15 residues. Looked up from germline, CDR1 is LNHDA and CDR2 is SQIVND (reference sequence). V shed 6 bases and J 0 bases; nucleotides not matched to a gene: 6. The CDR3 DNA sequence: TGTGCCAGTAGCGGACAGGCCTCTAGCACAGATACGCAGTATTTT. Its protein product is CASSGQASSTDTQYF.